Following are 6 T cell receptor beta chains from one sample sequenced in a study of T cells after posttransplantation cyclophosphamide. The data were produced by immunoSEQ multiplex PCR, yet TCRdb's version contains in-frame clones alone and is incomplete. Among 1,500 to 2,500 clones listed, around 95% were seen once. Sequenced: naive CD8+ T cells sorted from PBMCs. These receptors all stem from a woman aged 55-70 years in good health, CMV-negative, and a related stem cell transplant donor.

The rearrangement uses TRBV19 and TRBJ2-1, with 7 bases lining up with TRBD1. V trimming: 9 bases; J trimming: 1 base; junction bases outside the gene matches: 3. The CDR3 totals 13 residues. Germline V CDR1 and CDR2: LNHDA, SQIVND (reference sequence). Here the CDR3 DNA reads TGTGCCAGCCGACAGGGATCCTACAATGAGCAGTTCTTC. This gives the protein CASRQGSYNEQFF. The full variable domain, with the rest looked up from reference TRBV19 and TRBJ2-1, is DGGITQSPKYLFRKEGQNVTLSCEQNLNHDAMYWYRQDPGQGLRLIYYSQIVNDFQKGDIAEGYSVSREKKESFPLTVTSAQKNPTAFYLCASRQGSYNEQFFGPGTRLTVL.

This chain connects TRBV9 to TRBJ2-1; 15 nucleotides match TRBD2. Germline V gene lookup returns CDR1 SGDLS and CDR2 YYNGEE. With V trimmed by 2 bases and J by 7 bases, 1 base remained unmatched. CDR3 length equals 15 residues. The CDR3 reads CASSVGTSGGNEQFF. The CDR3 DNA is TGTGCCAGCAGCGTCGGGACTAGCGGGGGGAATGAGCAGTTCTTC. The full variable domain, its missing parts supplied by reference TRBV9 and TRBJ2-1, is DSGVTQTPKHLITATGQRVTLRCSPRSGDLSVYWYQQSLDQGLQFLIQYYNGEERAKGNILERFSAQQFPDLHSELNLSSLELGDSALYFCASSVGTSGGNEQFFGPGTRLTVL.

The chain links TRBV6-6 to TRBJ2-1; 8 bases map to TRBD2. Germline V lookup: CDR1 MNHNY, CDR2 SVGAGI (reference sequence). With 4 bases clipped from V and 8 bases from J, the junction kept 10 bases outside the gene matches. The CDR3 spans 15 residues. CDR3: CASSSSPGTSYEQFF. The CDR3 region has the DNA TGTGCCAGCAGTTCGAGTCCCGGGACTAGTTATGAGCAGTTCTTC.

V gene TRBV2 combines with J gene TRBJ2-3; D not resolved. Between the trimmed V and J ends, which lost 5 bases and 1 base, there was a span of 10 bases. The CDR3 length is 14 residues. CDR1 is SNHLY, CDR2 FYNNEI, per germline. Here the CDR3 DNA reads TGTGCCAGCAGTCCCCCGGTGGGCACAGATACGCAGTATTTT. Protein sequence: CASSPPVGTDTQYF.

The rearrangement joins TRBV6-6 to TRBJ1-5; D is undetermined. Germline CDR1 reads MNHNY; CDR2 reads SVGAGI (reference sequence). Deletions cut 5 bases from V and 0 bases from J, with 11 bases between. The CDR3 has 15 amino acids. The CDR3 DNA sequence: TGTGCCAGCAGTCCTACGGGGTATAGCAATCAGCCCCAGCATTTT. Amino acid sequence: CASSPTGYSNQPQHF.

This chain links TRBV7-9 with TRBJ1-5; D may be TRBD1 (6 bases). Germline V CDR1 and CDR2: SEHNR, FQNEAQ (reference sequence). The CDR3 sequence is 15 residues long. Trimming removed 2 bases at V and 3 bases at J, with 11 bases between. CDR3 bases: TGTGCCAGCAGCTTATATGGGACAACCAATCAGCCCCAGCATTTT. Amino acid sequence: CASSLYGTTNQPQHF.